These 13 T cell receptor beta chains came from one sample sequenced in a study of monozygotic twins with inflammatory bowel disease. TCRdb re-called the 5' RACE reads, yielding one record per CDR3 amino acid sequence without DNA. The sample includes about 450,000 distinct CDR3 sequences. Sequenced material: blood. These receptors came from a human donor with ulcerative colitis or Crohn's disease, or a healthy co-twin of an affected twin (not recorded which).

This CDR3 is CASSLREVVGGYTF. The V gene is TRBV7-9, the J gene TRBJ1-2. There are 14 residues in the CDR3. Germline V CDR1 and CDR2: SEHNR, FQNEAQ (reference sequence).

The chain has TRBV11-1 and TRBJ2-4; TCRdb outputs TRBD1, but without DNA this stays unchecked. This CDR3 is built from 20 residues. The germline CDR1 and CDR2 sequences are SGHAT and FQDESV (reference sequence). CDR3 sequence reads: CASSLKSGGNMDLAKNIQYF.

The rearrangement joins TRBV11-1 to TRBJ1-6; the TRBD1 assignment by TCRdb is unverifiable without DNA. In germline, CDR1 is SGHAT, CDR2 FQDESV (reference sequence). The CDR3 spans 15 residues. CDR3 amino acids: CASSFNRAYNSPLHF.

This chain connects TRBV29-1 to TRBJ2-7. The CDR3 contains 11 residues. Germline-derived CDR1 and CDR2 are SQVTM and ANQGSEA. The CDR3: CSVVGDYEQYF.

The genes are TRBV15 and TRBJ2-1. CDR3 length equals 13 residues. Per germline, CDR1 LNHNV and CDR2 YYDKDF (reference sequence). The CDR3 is CATSKQLTNEQFF.

The CDR3 spells CASSLELTGWVF. V and J are TRBV5-1 and TRBJ2-1; TCRdb calls TRBD1, which cannot be checked without DNA. This CDR3 contains 12 residues. The germline V gene has CDR1 SGHRS and CDR2 YFSETQ.

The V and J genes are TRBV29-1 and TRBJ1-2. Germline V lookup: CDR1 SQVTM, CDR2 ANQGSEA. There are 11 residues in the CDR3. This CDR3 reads CSVVNLYGYTF.

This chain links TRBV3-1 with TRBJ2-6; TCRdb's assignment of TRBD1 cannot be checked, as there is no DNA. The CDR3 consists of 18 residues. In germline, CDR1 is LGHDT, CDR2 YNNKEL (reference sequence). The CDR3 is CASSQGLRVSSGANVLTF.

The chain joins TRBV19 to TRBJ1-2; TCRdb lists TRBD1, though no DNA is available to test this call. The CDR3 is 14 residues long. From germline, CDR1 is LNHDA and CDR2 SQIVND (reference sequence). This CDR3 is CASSIGQENYGYTF.

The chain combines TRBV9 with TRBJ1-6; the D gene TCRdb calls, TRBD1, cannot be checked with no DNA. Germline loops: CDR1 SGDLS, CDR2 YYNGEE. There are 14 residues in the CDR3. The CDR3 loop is CASSAQGGNSPLHF. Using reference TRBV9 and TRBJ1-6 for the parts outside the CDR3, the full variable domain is DSGVTQTPKHLITATGQRVTLRCSPRSGDLSVYWYQQSLDQGLQFLIQYYNGEERAKGNILERFSAQQFPDLHSELNLSSLELGDSALYFCASSAQGGNSPLHFGNGTRLTVT.

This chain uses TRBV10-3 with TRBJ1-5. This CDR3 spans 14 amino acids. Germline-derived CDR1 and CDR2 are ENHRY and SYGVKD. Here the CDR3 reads CAISSGDSNQPQHF.

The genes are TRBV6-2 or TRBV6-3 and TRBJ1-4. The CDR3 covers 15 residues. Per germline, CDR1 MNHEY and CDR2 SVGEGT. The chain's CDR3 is CASSRRGGMEEKLFF.

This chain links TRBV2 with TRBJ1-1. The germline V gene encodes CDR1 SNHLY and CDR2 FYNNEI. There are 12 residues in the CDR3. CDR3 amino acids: CASSDENTEAFF. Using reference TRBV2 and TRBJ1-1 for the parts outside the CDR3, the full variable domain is EPEVTQTPSHQVTQMGQEVILRCVPISNHLYFYWYRQILGQKVEFLVSFYNNEISEKSEIFDDQFSVERPDGSNFTLKIRSTKLEDSAMYFCASSDENTEAFFGQGTRLTVV.